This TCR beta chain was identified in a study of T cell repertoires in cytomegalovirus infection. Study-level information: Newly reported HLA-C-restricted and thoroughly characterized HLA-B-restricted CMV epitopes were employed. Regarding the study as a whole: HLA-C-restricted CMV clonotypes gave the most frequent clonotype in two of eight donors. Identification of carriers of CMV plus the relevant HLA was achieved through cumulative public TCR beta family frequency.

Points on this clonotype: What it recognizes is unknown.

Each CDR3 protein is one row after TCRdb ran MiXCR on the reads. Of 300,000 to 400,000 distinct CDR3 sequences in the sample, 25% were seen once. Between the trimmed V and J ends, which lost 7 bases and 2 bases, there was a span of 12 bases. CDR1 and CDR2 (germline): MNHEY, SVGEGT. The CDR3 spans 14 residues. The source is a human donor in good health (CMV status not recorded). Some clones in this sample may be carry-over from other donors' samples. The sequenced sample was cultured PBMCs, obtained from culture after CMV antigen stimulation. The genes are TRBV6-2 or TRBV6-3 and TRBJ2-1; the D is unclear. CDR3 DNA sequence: TGTGCCAGCAAAGGGCAGGCCACCTACAATGAGCAGTTCTTC. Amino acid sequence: CASKGQATYNEQFF.